Listed below are T cell receptor beta chains from one sample, sequenced in a study of early T cells in non-severe SARS-CoV-2 infection. A single record per CDR3 protein comes from TCRdb applying MiXCR to the 5' RACE reads. The sample has 45,000 to 55,000 distinct CDR3 sequences; approximately 9.8% are singletons. Sequences were obtained from whole blood. The receptor source for this set is an adult who was a healthcare worker with PCR-confirmed SARS-CoV-2 infection or an uninfected control (not recorded which). The CDR3 runs from the conserved cysteine through the conserved F or W. D genes are given only for firm matches. Size is stated for part of the rows, as once, few or many counts, or as a class when the clone is expanded.

d_call: -
v_call: TRBV10-2
clone_size: few
j_call: TRBJ2-7
cdr3_aa: CASSESAGGLGEQYF
cdr3_nt: TGCGCCAGCAGTGAGTCGGCCGGGGGGCTAGGGGAGCAGTACTTC

d_call: TRBD1
v_call: TRBV29-1
clone_size: many
j_call: TRBJ2-7
cdr3_aa: CSVEDRDRPYEQYF
cdr3_nt: TGCAGCGTTGAAGACCGGGACAGACCCTACGAGCAGTACTTC

d_call: TRBD2
v_call: TRBV11-2
clone_size: many
j_call: TRBJ2-5
cdr3_aa: CASSLTGLGFETQYF
cdr3_nt: TGTGCCAGCAGCTTAACAGGACTAGGGTTTGAGACCCAGTACTTC

d_call: -
v_call: TRBV29-1
clone_size: -
j_call: TRBJ2-3
cdr3_aa: CSVEGVTGRLDTQYF
cdr3_nt: TGCAGCGTTGAAGGAGTAACGGGGAGATTAGATACGCAGTATTTT

d_call: -
v_call: TRBV5-1
clone_size: many
j_call: TRBJ1-1
cdr3_aa: CASSLGLNTEAFF
cdr3_nt: TGCGCCAGCAGCTTGGGTTTGAACACTGAAGCTTTCTTT

d_call: -
v_call: TRBV10-3
clone_size: many
j_call: TRBJ2-7
cdr3_aa: CAISEGTASSYEQYF
cdr3_nt: TGTGCCATCAGTGAGGGGACGGCAAGCTCCTACGAGCAGTACTTC

d_call: TRBD2
v_call: TRBV27
clone_size: many
j_call: TRBJ2-3
cdr3_aa: CASSSKTSGITDTQYF
cdr3_nt: TGTGCCAGCAGTTCAAAGACTAGCGGGATCACAGATACGCAGTATTTT

d_call: -
v_call: TRBV7-6
clone_size: many
j_call: TRBJ2-5
cdr3_aa: CASSLVGETQYF
cdr3_nt: TGTGCCAGCAGCTTAGTCGGTGAGACCCAGTACTTC

d_call: TRBD2
v_call: TRBV7-2
clone_size: -
j_call: TRBJ2-7
cdr3_aa: CASSSLRTSGISSYEQYF
cdr3_nt: TGTGCCAGCAGCTCCCTTAGGACTAGCGGGATATCCTCCTACGAGCAGTACTTC

d_call: -
v_call: TRBV2
clone_size: -
j_call: TRBJ2-6
cdr3_aa: CATFGANVLTF
cdr3_nt: TGTGCCACCTTTGGGGCCAACGTCCTGACTTTC

d_call: -
v_call: TRBV7-9
clone_size: many
j_call: TRBJ2-3
cdr3_aa: CASSFPSSTDTQYF
cdr3_nt: TGTGCCAGCAGCTTCCCATCATCCACAGATACGCAGTATTTT

d_call: TRBD2
v_call: TRBV11-2
clone_size: many
j_call: TRBJ2-7
cdr3_aa: CASSLVLAENPYEQYF
cdr3_nt: TGTGCCAGCAGCTTAGTCCTAGCGGAAAACCCCTACGAGCAGTACTTC

d_call: TRBD1
v_call: TRBV10-3
clone_size: many
j_call: TRBJ1-1
cdr3_aa: CAISEYRGDTEAFF
cdr3_nt: TGTGCCATCAGTGAATACAGGGGAGACACTGAAGCTTTCTTT

d_call: TRBD1
v_call: TRBV30
clone_size: few
j_call: TRBJ1-1
cdr3_aa: CAWSRDRVNTEAFF
cdr3_nt: TGTGCCTGGAGTCGGGACAGGGTGAACACTGAAGCTTTCTTT

d_call: TRBD1
v_call: TRBV5-1
clone_size: -
j_call: TRBJ2-3
cdr3_aa: CASSLDRGAVDTQYF
cdr3_nt: TGCGCCAGCAGCTTGGACAGGGGAGCGGTAGATACGCAGTATTTT

d_call: -
v_call: TRBV3-1
clone_size: -
j_call: TRBJ1-1
cdr3_aa: CASSQDRGLRLVWEAFF
cdr3_nt: TGTGCCAGCAGCCAAGATAGGGGCCTCCGGCTGGTGTGGGAAGCTTTCTTT

d_call: -
v_call: TRBV6-1
clone_size: -
j_call: TRBJ2-1
cdr3_aa: CASRGWPYNEQFF
cdr3_nt: TGTGCCAGCAGGGGATGGCCCTACAATGAGCAGTTCTTC

d_call: TRBD2
v_call: TRBV20-1
clone_size: few
j_call: TRBJ2-7
cdr3_aa: CSARDLSAGGPYEQYF
cdr3_nt: TGCAGTGCTAGAGATCTAAGTGCGGGAGGACCCTACGAGCAGTACTTC

d_call: -
v_call: TRBV7-2
clone_size: many
j_call: TRBJ1-2
cdr3_aa: CASSFWDTWTNYGYTF
cdr3_nt: TGTGCCAGCAGCTTCTGGGACACCTGGACTAACTATGGCTACACCTTC

d_call: -
v_call: TRBV29-1
clone_size: few
j_call: TRBJ2-5
cdr3_aa: CSVEDGGQETQYF
cdr3_nt: TGCAGCGTTGAGGACGGGGGCCAAGAGACCCAGTACTTC

d_call: -
v_call: TRBV11-2
clone_size: many
j_call: TRBJ2-1
cdr3_aa: CASSLVAESSYNEQFF
cdr3_nt: TGTGCCAGCAGCTTAGTAGCCGAGAGCTCCTACAATGAGCAGTTCTTC

d_call: TRBD1
v_call: TRBV7-2
clone_size: many
j_call: TRBJ2-7
cdr3_aa: CASNTGAYEQYF
cdr3_nt: TGTGCCAGCAACACAGGGGCCTACGAGCAGTACTTC

d_call: TRBD1
v_call: TRBV10-3
clone_size: many
j_call: TRBJ2-2
cdr3_aa: CAIRLGQSGGELFF
cdr3_nt: TGTGCCATCAGGCTGGGACAGTCGGGCGGGGAGCTGTTTTTT

d_call: -
v_call: TRBV12-3/TRBV12-4
clone_size: few
j_call: TRBJ2-7
cdr3_aa: CASSKTLSTSYEQYF
cdr3_nt: TGTGCCAGCAGCAAGACATTATCGACTTCGTACGAGCAGTACTTC

d_call: -
v_call: TRBV30
clone_size: many
j_call: TRBJ2-3
cdr3_aa: CAWSVPRTQYF
cdr3_nt: TGTGCCTGGAGTGTACCTCGTACGCAGTATTTT

d_call: TRBD1
v_call: TRBV9
clone_size: -
j_call: TRBJ2-2
cdr3_aa: CASSVGTGTGELFF
cdr3_nt: TGTGCCAGCAGCGTAGGGACAGGGACCGGGGAGCTGTTTTTT

d_call: -
v_call: TRBV20-1
clone_size: many
j_call: TRBJ2-1
cdr3_aa: CSAILPLLYEQFF
cdr3_nt: TGCAGTGCTATTTTGCCACTTTTATATGAGCAGTTCTTC

d_call: TRBD2
v_call: TRBV14
clone_size: once
j_call: TRBJ2-1
cdr3_aa: CASSQVSSGAYNEQFF
cdr3_nt: TGTGCCAGCAGCCAAGTCTCTAGCGGAGCCTACAATGAGCAGTTCTTC

d_call: TRBD2
v_call: TRBV27
clone_size: many
j_call: TRBJ2-1
cdr3_aa: CASSGRAPYNEQFF
cdr3_nt: TGTGCTAGCAGTGGGAGGGCCCCCTACAATGAGCAGTTCTTC

d_call: -
v_call: TRBV5-6
clone_size: many
j_call: TRBJ1-1
cdr3_aa: CASSVDGILGAFF
cdr3_nt: TGTGCCAGCAGCGTAGACGGGATCCTTGGGGCTTTCTTT

d_call: TRBD2
v_call: TRBV5-1
clone_size: many
j_call: TRBJ2-7
cdr3_aa: CASSPSGTNSYEQYF
cdr3_nt: TGCGCCAGCAGCCCCTCCGGGACTAACTCCTACGAGCAGTACTTC

d_call: -
v_call: TRBV5-1
clone_size: -
j_call: TRBJ2-1
cdr3_aa: CASSLVLSLSLGMNEQFF
cdr3_nt: TGCGCCAGCAGCTTGGTTTTGAGTTTGTCCCTCGGGATGAATGAGCAGTTCTTC

d_call: -
v_call: TRBV28
clone_size: few
j_call: TRBJ2-1
cdr3_aa: CASSSRDLYNEQFF
cdr3_nt: TGTGCCAGCAGTTCCCGGGACCTATACAATGAGCAGTTCTTC

d_call: -
v_call: TRBV12-3/TRBV12-4
clone_size: many
j_call: TRBJ1-5
cdr3_aa: CASSLTGGRQPQHF
cdr3_nt: TGTGCCAGCAGTTTGACCGGGGGTCGACAGCCCCAGCATTTT

d_call: -
v_call: TRBV9
clone_size: few
j_call: TRBJ2-5
cdr3_aa: CASSARLGETQYF
cdr3_nt: TGTGCCAGCAGCGCCCGACTCGGAGAGACCCAGTACTTC

d_call: -
v_call: TRBV4-1
clone_size: -
j_call: TRBJ2-2
cdr3_aa: CASSHTSPGELFF
cdr3_nt: TGCGCCAGCAGCCATACTAGCCCCGGGGAGCTGTTTTTT

d_call: -
v_call: TRBV28
clone_size: few
j_call: TRBJ2-3
cdr3_aa: CASSVGGTDTQYF
cdr3_nt: TGTGCCAGCAGCGTGGGGGGTACAGATACGCAGTATTTT

d_call: TRBD1
v_call: TRBV7-6
clone_size: many
j_call: TRBJ2-1
cdr3_aa: CASTSRQGPSGNEQFF
cdr3_nt: TGTGCCAGCACCTCTCGACAGGGCCCCTCCGGGAATGAGCAGTTCTTC

d_call: -
v_call: TRBV3-1
clone_size: many
j_call: TRBJ1-5
cdr3_aa: CASSQTGMRQPQHF
cdr3_nt: TGTGCCAGCAGCCAAACAGGGATGAGGCAGCCCCAGCATTTT

d_call: -
v_call: TRBV11-2
clone_size: -
j_call: TRBJ2-1
cdr3_aa: CASREGRGGNEQFF
cdr3_nt: TGTGCCAGCAGGGAGGGGCGGGGCGGAAATGAGCAGTTCTTC

d_call: -
v_call: TRBV3-1
clone_size: few
j_call: TRBJ2-3
cdr3_aa: CASSPLFGGAPDTQYF
cdr3_nt: TGTGCCAGCAGCCCCCTTTTCGGAGGGGCCCCAGATACGCAGTATTTT

d_call: -
v_call: TRBV11-2
clone_size: few
j_call: TRBJ2-7
cdr3_aa: CASSISEVSYEQYF
cdr3_nt: TGTGCCAGCAGCATATCTGAAGTCTCCTACGAGCAGTACTTC

d_call: -
v_call: TRBV4-1
clone_size: -
j_call: TRBJ2-3
cdr3_aa: CASSHSRGPDTQYF
cdr3_nt: TGCGCCAGCAGCCACTCTAGGGGCCCAGATACGCAGTATTTT

d_call: -
v_call: TRBV27
clone_size: -
j_call: TRBJ1-5
cdr3_aa: CATWQAHQPQHF
cdr3_nt: TGTGCCACGTGGCAGGCGCATCAGCCCCAGCATTTT

d_call: TRBD1
v_call: TRBV24-1
clone_size: medium-sized
j_call: TRBJ1-5
cdr3_aa: CATSDAGTGFTAQHF
cdr3_nt: TGTGCCACCAGTGATGCCGGGACAGGGTTTACAGCCCAGCATTTT

d_call: TRBD1
v_call: TRBV5-1
clone_size: medium-sized
j_call: TRBJ2-3
cdr3_aa: CASSLQGHGSDTQYF
cdr3_nt: TGCGCCAGCAGCTTACAGGGGCATGGCTCAGATACGCAGTATTTT

d_call: -
v_call: TRBV12-3/TRBV12-4
clone_size: -
j_call: TRBJ1-2
cdr3_aa: CASTNRGANYGYTF
cdr3_nt: TGTGCCAGCACTAATAGGGGAGCTAACTATGGCTACACCTTC

d_call: TRBD1
v_call: TRBV10-3
clone_size: many
j_call: TRBJ1-2
cdr3_aa: CAIADRGANYGYTF
cdr3_nt: TGTGCCATCGCGGACAGGGGAGCTAACTATGGCTACACCTTC

d_call: -
v_call: TRBV30
clone_size: -
j_call: TRBJ2-4
cdr3_aa: CARAGLTKNIQYF
cdr3_nt: TGTGCCCGCGCCGGCCTAACCAAAAACATTCAGTACTTC